A single TCR beta chain is shown here with its context. No cognate antigen has been identified for it. HCMV serostatus was determined by detecting HCMV-specific IgG in serum with a commercial ELISA kit. Peripheral blood mononuclear cells were isolated from blood by Ficoll density gradient centrifugation. The source of the sample is a study of T cells expressing NK-cell markers (dated by TCRdb to the early 2020s). Background on the whole study: Three sorted T-cell subsets (CD3+CD56+NKG2C+, CD3+CD56+NKG2C- and CD3+CD56-NKG2C+) from several donors had their TCR beta-chain repertoires profiled. Among the eight sequenced donors, seven were HCMV-seropositive and one was HCMV-seronegative. The libraries were sequenced on Illumina HiSeq 2000/2500, MiSeq or NextSeq, producing 2 x 150 bp reads. The eight sequenced donors were randomly selected healthy volunteers, three men and five women. Study-wide conclusions, independent of this receptor: Whether the expanded NKG2C-expressing T cell clones were specific for HCMV antigens remained unclear. Those dominant clonotypes were again the most abundant among CD3+CD56-NKG2C+ cells in a few donors, at about 25-60.1%. For more than 5 donors, the dominant CD3+CD56+NKG2C+ clonotypes were among the top 10 CD8+ clonotypes and accounted for about 1.0-7.5% of CD8+ T cells.

According to the germline V gene (reference sequence), CDR1 reads DFQATT and CDR2 reads SNEGSKA. Inclusive of the bounding cysteine and phenylalanine, the CDR3 is 16 residues long. Only the protein sequence is given. Sequencing took place on an Illumina HiSeq 2000. The TCR beta cDNA libraries were made using 5'RACE template switching, a step that added both a universal primer site and unique molecular identifiers. Synthesis of cDNA was primed from the TCR beta constant segment and was followed by two consecutive PCR amplification steps. Regarding the original processing steps: MIGEC was used to demultiplex reads and group the reads by UMI, and MiTCR was used to assemble and quantify clonotypes. Only TCR cDNA sequences supported by at least two reads were kept to exclude erroneous sequences. Downstream repertoire analysis used the tcR package, and clonotypes were matched across fractions by CDR3 nucleotide sequence plus V segment. Antigen specificity was annotated against VDJdb with VDJmatch, allowing one amino acid substitution in CDR3. The reads went through TCRdb reprocessing, and each CDR3 protein sequence gets one entry with no DNA. The V and J calls come from TCRdb's annotation, not from the publication. The sample has almost 450,000 distinct CDR3 sequences on record. The ten largest clones take up 6% to 9.5% of the sample.

This TCR came from a woman between 18 and 69 years old in good health. Sequences were obtained from blood T cells: a sorted CD56 or NKG2C T cell subset, CD4+ or CD8+ T cells, or bulk PBMC T cells (not recorded which). This sequence uses TRBV20-1 and TRBJ2-3; TCRdb's assignment of TRBD1 cannot be checked, as there is no DNA. The CDR3 in this case is CSARDPWGPRTDTQYF.